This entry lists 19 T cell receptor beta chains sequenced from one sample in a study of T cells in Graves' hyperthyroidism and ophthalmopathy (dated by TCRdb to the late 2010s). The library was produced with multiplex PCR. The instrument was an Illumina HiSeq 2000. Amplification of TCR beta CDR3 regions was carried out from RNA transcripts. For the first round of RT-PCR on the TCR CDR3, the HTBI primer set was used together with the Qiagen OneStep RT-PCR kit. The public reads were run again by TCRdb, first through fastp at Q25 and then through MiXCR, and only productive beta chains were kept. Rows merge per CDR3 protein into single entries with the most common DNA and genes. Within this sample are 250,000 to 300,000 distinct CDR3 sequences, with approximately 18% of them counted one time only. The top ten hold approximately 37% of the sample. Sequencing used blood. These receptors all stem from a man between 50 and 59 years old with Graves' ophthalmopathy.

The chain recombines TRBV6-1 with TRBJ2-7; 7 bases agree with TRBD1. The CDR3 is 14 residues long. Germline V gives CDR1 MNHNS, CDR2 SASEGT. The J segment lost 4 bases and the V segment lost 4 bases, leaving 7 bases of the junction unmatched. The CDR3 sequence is CASSVDRVGYEQYF. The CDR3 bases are TGTGCCAGCAGTGTCGACAGGGTTGGGTACGAGCAGTACTTC.

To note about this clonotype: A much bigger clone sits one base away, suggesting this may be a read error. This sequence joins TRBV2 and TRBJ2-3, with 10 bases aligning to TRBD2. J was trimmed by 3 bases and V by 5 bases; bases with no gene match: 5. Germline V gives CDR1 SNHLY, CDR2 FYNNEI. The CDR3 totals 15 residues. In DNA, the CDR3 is TGTGCCAGCAGTAAACTAGCGGGAAAAACAGATACGCAGTATTTT. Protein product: CASSKLAGKTDTQYF.

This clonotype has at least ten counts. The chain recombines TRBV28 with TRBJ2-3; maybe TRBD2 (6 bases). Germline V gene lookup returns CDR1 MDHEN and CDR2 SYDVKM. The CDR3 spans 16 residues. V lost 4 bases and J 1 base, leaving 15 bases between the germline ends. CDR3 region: CASSSTTAGRTDTQYF. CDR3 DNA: TGTGCCAGCAGTTCAACCACGGCGGGGCGCACAGATACGCAGTATTTT.

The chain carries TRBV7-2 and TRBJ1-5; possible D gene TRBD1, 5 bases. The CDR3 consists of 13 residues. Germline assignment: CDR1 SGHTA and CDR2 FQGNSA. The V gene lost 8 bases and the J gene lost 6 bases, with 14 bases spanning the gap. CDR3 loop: CASGGGGSQPQHF. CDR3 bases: TGTGCCAGCGGAGGTGGGGGTTCTCAGCCCCAGCATTTT.

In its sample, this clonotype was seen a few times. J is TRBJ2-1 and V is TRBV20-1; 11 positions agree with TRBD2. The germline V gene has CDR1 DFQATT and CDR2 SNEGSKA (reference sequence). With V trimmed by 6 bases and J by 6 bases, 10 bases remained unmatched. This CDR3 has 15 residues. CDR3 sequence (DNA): TGCAGTGCCCCGATTAGCGGGAGGGCGGGCAATGAGCAGTTCTTC. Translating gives CSAPISGRAGNEQFF.

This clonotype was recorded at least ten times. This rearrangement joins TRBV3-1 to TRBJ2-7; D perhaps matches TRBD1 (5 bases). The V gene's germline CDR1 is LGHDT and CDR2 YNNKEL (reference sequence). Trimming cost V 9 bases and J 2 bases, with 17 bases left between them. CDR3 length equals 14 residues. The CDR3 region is CASTPGMSTYEQYF. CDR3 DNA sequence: TGTGCCAGTACGCCAGGGATGTCCACCTACGAGCAGTACTTC.

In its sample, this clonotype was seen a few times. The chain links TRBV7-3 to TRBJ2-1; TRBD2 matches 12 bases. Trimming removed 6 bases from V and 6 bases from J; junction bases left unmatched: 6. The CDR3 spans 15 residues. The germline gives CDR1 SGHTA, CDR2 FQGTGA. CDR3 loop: CASSPSGRAGNEQFF. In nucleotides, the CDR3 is TGTGCCAGCAGTCCTAGCGGGAGGGCCGGCAATGAGCAGTTCTTC. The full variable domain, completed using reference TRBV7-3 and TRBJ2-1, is GAGVSQTPSNKVTEKGKYVELRCDPISGHTALYWYRQSLGQGPEFLIYFQGTGAADDSGLPNDRFFAVRPEGSVSTLKIQRTERGDSAVYLCASSPSGRAGNEQFFGPGTRLTVL.

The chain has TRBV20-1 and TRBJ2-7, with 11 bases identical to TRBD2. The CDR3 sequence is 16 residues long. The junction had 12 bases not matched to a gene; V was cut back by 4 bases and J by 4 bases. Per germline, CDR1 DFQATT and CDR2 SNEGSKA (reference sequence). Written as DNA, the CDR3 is TGCAGTGCTAATAAATTAGCGGGAGGGCCGGGGTACGAGCAGTACTTC. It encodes CSANKLAGGPGYEQYF.

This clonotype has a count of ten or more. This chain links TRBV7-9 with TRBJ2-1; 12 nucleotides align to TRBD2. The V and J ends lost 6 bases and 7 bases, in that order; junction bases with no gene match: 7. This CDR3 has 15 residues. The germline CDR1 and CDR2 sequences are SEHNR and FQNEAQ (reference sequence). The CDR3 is CASSSGLAGLNEQFF. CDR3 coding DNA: TGTGCCAGCAGTTCTGGACTAGCGGGGCTAAATGAGCAGTTCTTC.

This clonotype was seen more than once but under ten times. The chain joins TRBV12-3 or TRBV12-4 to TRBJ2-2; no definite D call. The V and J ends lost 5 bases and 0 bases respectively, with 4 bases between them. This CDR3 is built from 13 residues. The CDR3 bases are TGTGCCAGCAGTACCTCGAACACCGGGGAGCTGTTTTTT. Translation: CASSTSNTGELFF.

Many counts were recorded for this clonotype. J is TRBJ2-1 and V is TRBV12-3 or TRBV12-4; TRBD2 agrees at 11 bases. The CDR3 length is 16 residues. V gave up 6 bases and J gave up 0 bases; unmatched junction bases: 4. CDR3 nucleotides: TGTGCCAGCAGGGGGACTAGCGGAGACTCCTACAATGAGCAGTTCTTC. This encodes CASRGTSGDSYNEQFF.

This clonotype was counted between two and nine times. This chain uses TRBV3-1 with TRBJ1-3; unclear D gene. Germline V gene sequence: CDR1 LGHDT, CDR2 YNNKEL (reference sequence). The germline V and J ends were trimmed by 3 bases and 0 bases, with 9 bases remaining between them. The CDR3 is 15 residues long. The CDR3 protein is CASSHRQSSGNTIYF. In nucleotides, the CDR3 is TGTGCCAGCAGCCACAGGCAGAGCTCTGGAAACACCATATATTTT. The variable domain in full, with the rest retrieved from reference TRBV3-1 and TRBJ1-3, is DTAVSQTPKYLVTQMGNDKSIKCEQNLGHDTMYWYKQDSKKFLKIMFSYNNKELIINETVPNRFSPKSPDKAHLNLHINSLELGDSAVYFCASSHRQSSGNTIYFGEGSWLTVV.

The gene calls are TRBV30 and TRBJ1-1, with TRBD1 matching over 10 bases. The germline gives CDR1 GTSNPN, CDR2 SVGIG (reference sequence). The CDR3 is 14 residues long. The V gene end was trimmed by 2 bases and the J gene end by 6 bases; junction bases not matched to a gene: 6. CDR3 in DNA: TGTGCCTGGAGTCCCGGGACAGGGGTTCCTGAAGCTTTCTTT. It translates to CAWSPGTGVPEAFF.

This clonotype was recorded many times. The CDR3 DNA reads TGTGCCAGCAGCCCCGCCGGGGTGAGCACAGATACGCAGTATTTT. Translation gives CASSPAGVSTDTQYF. The rearrangement links TRBV11-1 to TRBJ2-3; maybe TRBD2 (5 bases). Trimming removed 5 bases from V and 0 bases from J, with 12 bases in between. CDR1 is SGHAT and CDR2 is FQDESV in the germline V gene (reference sequence). This CDR3 comprises 15 residues.

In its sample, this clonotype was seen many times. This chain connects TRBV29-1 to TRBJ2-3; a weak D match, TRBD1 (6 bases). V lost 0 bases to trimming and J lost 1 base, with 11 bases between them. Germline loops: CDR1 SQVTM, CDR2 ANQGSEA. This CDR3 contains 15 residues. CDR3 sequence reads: CSVEDRGPRTDTQYF. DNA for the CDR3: TGCAGCGTTGAAGACAGGGGTCCGCGCACAGATACGCAGTATTTT.

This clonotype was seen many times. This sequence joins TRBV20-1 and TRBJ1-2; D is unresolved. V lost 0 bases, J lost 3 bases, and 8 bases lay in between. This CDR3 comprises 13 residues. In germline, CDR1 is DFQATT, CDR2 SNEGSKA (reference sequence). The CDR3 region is CSARDERYYGYTF. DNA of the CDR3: TGCAGTGCTAGAGATGAGCGGTACTATGGCTACACCTTC.

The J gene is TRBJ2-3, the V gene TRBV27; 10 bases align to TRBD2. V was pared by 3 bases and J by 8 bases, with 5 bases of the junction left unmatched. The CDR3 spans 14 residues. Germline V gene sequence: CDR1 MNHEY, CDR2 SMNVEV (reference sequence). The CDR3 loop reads CASSFASGSATQYF. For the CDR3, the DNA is TGTGCCAGCAGTTTCGCTAGCGGGAGTGCTACGCAGTATTTT.

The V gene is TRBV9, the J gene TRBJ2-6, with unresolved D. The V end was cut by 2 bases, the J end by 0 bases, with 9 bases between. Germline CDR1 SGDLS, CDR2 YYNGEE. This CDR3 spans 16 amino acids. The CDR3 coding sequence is TGTGCCAGCAGCGTTCGTCCGGGCTCTGGGGCCAACGTCCTGACTTTC. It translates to CASSVRPGSGANVLTF. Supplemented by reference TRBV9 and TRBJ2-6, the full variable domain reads DSGVTQTPKHLITATGQRVTLRCSPRSGDLSVYWYQQSLDQGLQFLIQYYNGEERAKGNILERFSAQQFPDLHSELNLSSLELGDSALYFCASSVRPGSGANVLTFGAGSRLTVL.

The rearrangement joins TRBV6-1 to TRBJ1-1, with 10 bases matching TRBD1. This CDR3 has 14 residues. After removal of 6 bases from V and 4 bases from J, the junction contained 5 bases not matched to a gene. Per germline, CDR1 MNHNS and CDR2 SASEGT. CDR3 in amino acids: CASREDRGGTEAFF. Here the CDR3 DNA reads TGTGCCAGCAGAGAGGACAGGGGGGGCACTGAAGCTTTCTTT.